Below are 24 T cell receptor beta chains sequenced from a single sample in a study of blood T cell repertoires in COVID-19. The protocol was immunoSEQ multiplex PCR, while the TCRdb copy is restricted to in-frame clones and leaves out a portion. The table records roughly 300,000 clones, about 93% of them present only once. Source material: peripheral blood. The receptor set was obtained from a woman younger than 45 with COVID-19, enrolled during active disease.

The V gene is TRBV10-2, the J gene TRBJ2-1, with 11 bases aligning to TRBD2. V was pared by 5 bases and J by 13 bases, with 7 bases of the junction left unmatched. Germline assignment: CDR1 WSHSY and CDR2 SAAADI. The CDR3 consists of 13 residues. The CDR3 DNA sequence: TGCGCCAGCAGTATAGGGCTAGCGGGAGGCCAGTTCTTC. Its protein is CASSIGLAGGQFF.

V and J are TRBV27 and TRBJ2-1; TRBD2 matches 7 bases. J was trimmed by 4 bases and V by 3 bases; bases with no gene match: 6. The CDR3 has 15 residues. The germline gives CDR1 MNHEY, CDR2 SMNVEV (reference sequence). The CDR3 protein is CASSFELARYNEQFF. DNA for the CDR3: TGTGCCAGCAGTTTCGAACTAGCGCGTTACAATGAGCAGTTCTTC.

The CDR3 protein is CASSWTSGSYEQYF. The DNA of the CDR3 is TGTGCCAGCAGTTGGACTAGCGGCTCCTACGAGCAGTACTTC. This rearrangement joins TRBV2 to TRBJ2-7; 10 bases align to TRBD2. In germline, CDR1 is SNHLY, CDR2 FYNNEI. The CDR3 has 14 residues. Trimming cost V 5 bases and J 0 bases; bases outside gene matches: 1.

The chain is built from TRBV6-6 and TRBJ1-5; the match to TRBD1 covers 8 bases. V lost 6 bases and J lost 4; bases outside the gene matches: 5. Germline lookup yields CDR1 MNHNY and CDR2 SVGAGI (reference sequence). The CDR3 runs 14 residues. Here the CDR3 DNA reads TGTGCCAGCAGCCGACAGGGGTGGAATCAGCCCCAGCATTTT. Protein product: CASSRQGWNQPQHF.

The chain carries TRBV7-9 and TRBJ2-7, with 7 bases identical to TRBD2. The CDR3 is made up of 16 amino acids. Unmatched junction bases numbered 6, after V lost 1 base and J lost 0 bases. Germline CDR1 reads SEHNR; CDR2 reads FQNEAQ (reference sequence). This CDR3 reads CASSLVGRTSSYEQYF. CDR3 in DNA: TGTGCCAGCAGCTTAGTCGGGCGGACTAGCTCCTACGAGCAGTACTTC.

With regard to this clone: Within the sample, other DNA sequences also encode this same CDR3. The chain combines TRBV24-1 with TRBJ1-4, with 10 nucleotides matching TRBD1. Germline V CDR1 and CDR2: KGHDR, SFDVKD. CDR3 length equals 17 residues. V was pared by 3 bases and J by 0 bases, with 3 bases of the junction left unmatched. Here the CDR3 reads CATSDPGQGATNEKLFF. The CDR3 DNA is TGTGCCACCAGTGATCCAGGACAGGGGGCAACTAATGAAAAACTGTTTTTT.

The genes are TRBV3-1 (or the pseudogene TRBV3-2) and TRBJ1-6; 7 bases align to TRBD1. The CDR3 loop spans 15 amino acids. V shed 2 bases, J shed 9 bases, and the junction held 7 bases outside the gene matches. In germline, CDR1 is LGHDT, CDR2 YNNKEL (reference sequence). The CDR3 DNA is TGTGCCAGCAGCCAATCGGACAGGAATAGTTCACCCCTCCACTTT. It yields the protein CASSQSDRNSSPLHF.

The chain employs TRBV4-2 and TRBJ2-4; 7 bases match TRBD1. CDR1 is LGHNA, CDR2 YNFKEQ, per germline. The V segment lost 5 bases and the J segment 1 base; nucleotides outside the gene matches: 8. This CDR3 has 16 residues. The CDR3 DNA is TGTGCCAGCAGCTCCCCAGGGGGTCCTGCCAAAAACATTCAGTACTTC. The encoded protein is CASSSPGGPAKNIQYF.

The CDR3 loop is CSVEAEQALGQYF. The DNA for the CDR3 is TGCAGCGTTGAAGCGGAACAGGCCCTTGGGCAGTATTTT. The chain is built from TRBV29-1 and TRBJ2-3; D is perhaps TRBD1 (5 bases). This CDR3 is 13 amino acids long. Germline V gene data show CDR1 as SQVTM and CDR2 as ANQGSEA. V gave up 1 base and J gave up 11 bases, with 16 bases separating them.

V and J are TRBV4-3 and TRBJ2-2; D not certain. The V gene's germline CDR1 is LGHNA and CDR2 YSLEER. Trimming cost V 3 bases and J 8 bases, with 10 bases left between them. The CDR3 is 13 residues long. CDR3 sequence: CASSQSPRGELFF. The CDR3 DNA sequence: TGCGCCAGCAGCCAGTCACCTCGGGGGGAGCTGTTTTTT.

The chain links TRBV19 to TRBJ1-2; tentative D call: TRBD1 (6 bases). From germline, CDR1 is LNHDA and CDR2 SQIVND (reference sequence). This CDR3 is built from 15 residues. The ends were cut back, 7 bases at V and 3 bases at J, with 18 bases in the middle. CDR3 sequence reads: CASTSSTGADYGYTF. The CDR3 coding sequence is TGTGCCAGTACCTCATCGACAGGCGCCGACTATGGCTACACCTTC.

The chain employs TRBV9 and TRBJ1-1; the match to TRBD1 covers 10 bases. CDR3 length: 15 amino acids. Germline assignment: CDR1 SGDLS and CDR2 YYNGEE. The J segment lost 3 bases and the V segment lost 4 bases, leaving 6 bases of the junction unmatched. The chain's CDR3 is CASSPWGQGHTEAFF. For the CDR3, the DNA is TGTGCCAGCAGCCCGTGGGGACAGGGGCACACTGAAGCTTTCTTT.

The chain links TRBV10-3 to TRBJ1-1; the D gene is possibly TRBD1 (5 bases). CDR1 and CDR2 (germline): ENHRY, SYGVKD. CDR3 length: 14 amino acids. Trimming removed 3 bases at V and 1 base at J, with 9 bases between. CDR3 amino acids: CAISDSRENTEAFF. CDR3 DNA sequence: TGTGCCATCAGTGACAGCAGGGAGAACACTGAAGCTTTCTTT.

This chain joins TRBV5-8 and TRBJ1-3, with TRBD1 matching 7 bases. V gave up 4 bases and J gave up 6 bases; unmatched junction bases: 7. The CDR3 sequence is 14 residues long. Germline V lookup: CDR1 SGHTS, CDR2 YDEGEE. The CDR3 region has the DNA TGTGCCAGCAGCGACAGACAGGGCGAAAACACCATATATTTT. Amino acid sequence: CASSDRQGENTIYF. Full variable domain (outside the CDR3, taken from reference TRBV5-8 and TRBJ1-3): EAGVTQSPTHLIKTRGQQATLRCSPISGHTSVYWYQQALGLGLQFLLWYDEGEERNRGNFPPRFSGRQFPNYSSELNVNALELEDSALYLCASSDRQGENTIYFGEGSWLTVV.

This sequence joins TRBV7-2 and TRBJ1-5, with D hard to call. The CDR3 is 15 residues long. Germline V gene lookup returns CDR1 SGHTA and CDR2 FQGNSA. V was cut by 1 base and J by 5 bases, with 12 bases left in between. Here the CDR3 DNA reads TGTGCCAGCAGCTTAGTATTAACGGCGGATCAGCCCCAGCATTTT. Translation: CASSLVLTADQPQHF.

CDR3 sequence: CASSLGAGSSYEQYF. CDR3 DNA sequence: TGTGCCAGCAGCTTAGGGGCAGGGTCCTCCTACGAGCAGTACTTC. This chain links TRBV7-9 with TRBJ2-7; the D gene is possibly TRBD1 (5 bases). Germline assignment: CDR1 SEHNR and CDR2 FQNEAQ (reference sequence). The CDR3 totals 15 residues. With 1 base removed from V and 0 bases from J, the gap between germline ends came to 10 bases.

To note about this clone: Other DNA sequences in the sample encode the same CDR3. The CDR3 nucleotides read TGTGCCAGTCGGGGGGCTCACGAGCAGTACTTC. This encodes CASRGAHEQYF. V usage is TRBV19 and J usage is TRBJ2-7; TRBD2 might be the D (7 bases). The V gene's germline CDR1 is LNHDA and CDR2 SQIVND (reference sequence). With 8 bases removed from V and 5 bases from J, the gap between germline ends came to 10 bases. CDR3 size: 11 residues. The full variable domain, with the rest looked up from reference TRBV19 and TRBJ2-7, is DGGITQSPKYLFRKEGQNVTLSCEQNLNHDAMYWYRQDPGQGLRLIYYSQIVNDFQKGDIAEGYSVSREKKESFPLTVTSAQKNPTAFYLCASRGAHEQYFGPGTRLTVT.

The chain carries TRBV7-9 and TRBJ2-1, with a possible D match to TRBD1 (6 bases). This CDR3 region has 17 residues. Trimming cost V 5 bases and J 0 bases, with 17 bases left between them. Germline V gene sequence: CDR1 SEHNR, CDR2 FQNEAQ (reference sequence). The CDR3 here is CASSPRTVGSSYNEQFF. The DNA of the CDR3 is TGTGCCAGCAGCCCGAGGACAGTGGGCAGCTCCTACAATGAGCAGTTCTTC.

This clone was detected only a few times. This chain uses TRBV30 with TRBJ1-1; D is uncertain. The V gene's germline CDR1 is GTSNPN and CDR2 SVGIG (reference sequence). Trimming left V 6 bases short and J 6 bases short, with 17 bases between. The CDR3 runs 13 residues. CDR3 in amino acids: CACQTGIWAEAFF. The DNA of the CDR3 is TGTGCCTGCCAAACGGGGATCTGGGCTGAAGCTTTCTTT.

As regards this clone: At the DNA level, this CDR3 is encoded by other sequences in the same sample as well. The genes are TRBV19 and TRBJ2-7; the D gene is possibly TRBD2 (5 bases). Per the germline V gene, CDR1 is LNHDA and CDR2 is SQIVND (reference sequence). The CDR3 runs 13 residues. The ends were cut back, 5 bases at V and 2 bases at J, with 10 bases in the middle. The CDR3 is CASSAGLAYEQYF. For the CDR3, the DNA is TGTGCCAGTAGTGCGGGCCTAGCCTACGAGCAGTACTTC.

This chain joins TRBV15 and TRBJ2-5; tentative D call: TRBD2 (6 bases). The CDR3 consists of 17 residues. The germline gives CDR1 LNHNV, CDR2 YYDKDF (reference sequence). Trimming stripped 7 bases from V and 1 base from J, with 22 bases between. As DNA, the CDR3 is TGTGCCACCACCCAGAAAAGGACTACAAAACCCCAAGAGACCCAGTACTTC. Its translation is CATTQKRTTKPQETQYF. The variable domain in full, with the rest retrieved from reference TRBV15 and TRBJ2-5, is DAMVIQNPRYQVTQFGKPVTLSCSQTLNHNVMYWYQQKSSQAPKLLFHYYDKDFNNEADTPDNFQSRRPNTSFCFLDIRSPGLGDTAMYLCATTQKRTTKPQETQYFGPGTRLLVL.

The genes are TRBV30 and TRBJ2-7; 11 bases fit TRBD2. Per the germline V gene, CDR1 is GTSNPN and CDR2 is SVGIG (reference sequence). J lost 0 bases, V lost 3 bases, and 16 bases had no gene match. CDR3 length equals 19 residues. CDR3: CAWSHSYRLAGTSSYEQYF. CDR3 coding DNA: TGTGCCTGGAGCCATAGCTACCGACTAGCGGGGACAAGCTCCTACGAGCAGTACTTC.

The rearrangement uses TRBV30 and TRBJ2-3; perhaps TRBD2 as D (6 bases). V was shortened by 5 bases and J by 0 bases, with 15 bases between the two germline ends. CDR1 is GTSNPN, CDR2 SVGIG, per germline (reference sequence). The CDR3 has 15 amino acids. The CDR3 region is CAWGRGTDSTDTQYF. The CDR3 DNA is TGTGCCTGGGGGAGAGGGACTGATAGCACAGATACGCAGTATTTT.

The V gene is TRBV9, the J gene TRBJ2-1, with D maybe TRBD2 (6 bases). V dropped 4 bases and J dropped 3 bases, with 14 bases sitting between them. The length of the CDR3 is 15 residues. Germline V gene lookup returns CDR1 SGDLS and CDR2 YYNGEE. The CDR3 sequence: CASSITGVSYNEQFF. CDR3 nucleotide sequence: TGTGCCAGCAGCATAACGGGAGTGAGCTACAATGAGCAGTTCTTC.